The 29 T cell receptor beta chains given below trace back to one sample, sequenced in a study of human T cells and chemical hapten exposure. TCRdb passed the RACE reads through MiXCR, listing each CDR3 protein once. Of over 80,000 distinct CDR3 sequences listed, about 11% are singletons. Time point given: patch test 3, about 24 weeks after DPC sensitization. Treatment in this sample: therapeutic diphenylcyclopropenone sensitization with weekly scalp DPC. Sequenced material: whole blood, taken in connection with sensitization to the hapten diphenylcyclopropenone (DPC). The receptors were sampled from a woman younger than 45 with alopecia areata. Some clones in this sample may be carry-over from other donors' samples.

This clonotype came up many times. The CDR3 DNA is TGTGCCAGCAGCCCACCACTCCGGGGGCAGTATTTT. Its protein is CASSPPLRGQYF. The rearrangement links TRBV7-2 to TRBJ2-3; D might be TRBD2 (5 bases). The germline CDR1 and CDR2 sequences are SGHTA and FQGNSA. V was cut by 5 bases and J by 11 bases, with 14 bases left in between. This CDR3 comprises 12 residues.

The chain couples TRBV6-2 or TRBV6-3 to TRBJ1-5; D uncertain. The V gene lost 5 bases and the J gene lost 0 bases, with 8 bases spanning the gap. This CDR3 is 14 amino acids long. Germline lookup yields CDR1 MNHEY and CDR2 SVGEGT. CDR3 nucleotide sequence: TGTGCCAGCAGTCAACAGATTAGCAATCAGCCCCAGCATTTT. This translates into CASSQQISNQPQHF.

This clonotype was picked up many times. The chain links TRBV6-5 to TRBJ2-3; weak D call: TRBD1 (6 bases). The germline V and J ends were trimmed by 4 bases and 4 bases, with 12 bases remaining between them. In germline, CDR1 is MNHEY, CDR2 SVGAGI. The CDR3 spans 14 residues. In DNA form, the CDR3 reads TGTGCCAGCAGTTCCCGGACAGCAGCAGATACGCAGTATTTT. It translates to CASSSRTAADTQYF.

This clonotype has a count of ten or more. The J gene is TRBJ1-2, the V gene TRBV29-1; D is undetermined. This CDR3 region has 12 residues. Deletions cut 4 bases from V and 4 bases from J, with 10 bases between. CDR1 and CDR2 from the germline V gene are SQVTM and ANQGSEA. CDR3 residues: CSVAMTGYGYTF. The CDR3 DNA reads TGCAGCGTTGCGATGACCGGCTATGGCTACACCTTC.

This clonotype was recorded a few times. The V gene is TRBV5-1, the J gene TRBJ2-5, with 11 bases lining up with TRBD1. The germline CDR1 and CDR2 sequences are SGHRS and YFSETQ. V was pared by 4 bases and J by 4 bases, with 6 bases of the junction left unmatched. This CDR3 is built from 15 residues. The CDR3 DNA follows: TGCGCCAGCAGCGGGACAGGGGGAAGCGGAGAGACCCAGTACTTC. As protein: CASSGTGGSGETQYF.

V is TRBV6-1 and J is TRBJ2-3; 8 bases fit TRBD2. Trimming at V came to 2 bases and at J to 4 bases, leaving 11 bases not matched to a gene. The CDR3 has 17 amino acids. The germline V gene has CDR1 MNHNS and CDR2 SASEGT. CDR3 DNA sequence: TGTGCCAGCAGTGAATCGGCTGGTGGCGGGGGGTCAGATACGCAGTATTTT. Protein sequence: CASSESAGGGGSDTQYF.

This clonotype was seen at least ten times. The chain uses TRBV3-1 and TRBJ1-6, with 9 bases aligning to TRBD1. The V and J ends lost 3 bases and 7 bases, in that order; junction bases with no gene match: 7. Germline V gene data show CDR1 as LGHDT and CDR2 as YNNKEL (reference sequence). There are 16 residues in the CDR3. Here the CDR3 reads CASSHRGQGSNSPLHF. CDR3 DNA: TGTGCCAGCAGCCATCGGGGACAGGGATCAAATTCACCCCTCCACTTT.

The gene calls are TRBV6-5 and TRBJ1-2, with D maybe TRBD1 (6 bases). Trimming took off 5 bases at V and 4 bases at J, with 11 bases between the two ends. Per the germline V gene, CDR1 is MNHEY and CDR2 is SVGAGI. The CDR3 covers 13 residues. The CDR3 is CASSRGGRYGYTF. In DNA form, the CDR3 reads TGTGCCAGCAGTCGAGGGGGTCGCTATGGCTACACCTTC.

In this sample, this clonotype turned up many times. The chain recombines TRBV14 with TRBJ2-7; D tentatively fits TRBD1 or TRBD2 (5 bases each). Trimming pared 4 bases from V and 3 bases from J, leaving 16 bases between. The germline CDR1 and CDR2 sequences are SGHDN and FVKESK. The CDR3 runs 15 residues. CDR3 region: CASSPRDAPFYEQYF. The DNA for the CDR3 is TGTGCCAGCAGCCCCCGGGACGCCCCCTTCTACGAGCAGTACTTC.

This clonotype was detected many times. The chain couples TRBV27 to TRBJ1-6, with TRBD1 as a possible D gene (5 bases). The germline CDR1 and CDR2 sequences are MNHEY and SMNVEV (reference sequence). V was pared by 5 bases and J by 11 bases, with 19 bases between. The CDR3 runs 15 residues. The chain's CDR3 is CASSPMTAGGPPLHF. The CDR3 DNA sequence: TGTGCCAGCAGTCCCATGACAGCCGGAGGCCCACCCCTCCACTTT.

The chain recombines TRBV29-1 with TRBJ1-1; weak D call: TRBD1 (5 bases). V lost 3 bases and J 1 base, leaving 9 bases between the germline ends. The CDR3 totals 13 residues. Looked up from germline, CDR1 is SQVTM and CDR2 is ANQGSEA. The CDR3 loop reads CSVDRQGNTEAFF. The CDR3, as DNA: TGCAGCGTTGATCGGCAGGGGAACACTGAAGCTTTCTTT.

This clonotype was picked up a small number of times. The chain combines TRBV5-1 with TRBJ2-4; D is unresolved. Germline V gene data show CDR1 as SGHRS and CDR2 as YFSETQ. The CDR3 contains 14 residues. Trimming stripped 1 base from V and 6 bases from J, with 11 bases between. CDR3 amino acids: CASSLMQVGNIQYF. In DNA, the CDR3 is TGCGCCAGCAGCTTGATGCAGGTCGGAAACATTCAGTACTTC.

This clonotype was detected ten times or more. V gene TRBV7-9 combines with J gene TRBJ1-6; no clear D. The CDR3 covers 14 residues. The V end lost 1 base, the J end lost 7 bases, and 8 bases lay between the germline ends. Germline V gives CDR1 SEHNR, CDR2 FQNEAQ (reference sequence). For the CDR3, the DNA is TGTGCCAGCAGCTTAGTGTTGCCGAATTCACCCCTCCACTTT. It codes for CASSLVLPNSPLHF.

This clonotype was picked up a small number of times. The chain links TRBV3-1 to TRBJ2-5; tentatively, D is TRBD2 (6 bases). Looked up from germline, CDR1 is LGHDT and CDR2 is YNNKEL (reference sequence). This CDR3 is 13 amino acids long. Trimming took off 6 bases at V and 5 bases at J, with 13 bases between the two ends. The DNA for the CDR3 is TGTGCCAGCAGGCTACTAGGAGGGGAGACCCAGTACTTC. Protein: CASRLLGGETQYF.

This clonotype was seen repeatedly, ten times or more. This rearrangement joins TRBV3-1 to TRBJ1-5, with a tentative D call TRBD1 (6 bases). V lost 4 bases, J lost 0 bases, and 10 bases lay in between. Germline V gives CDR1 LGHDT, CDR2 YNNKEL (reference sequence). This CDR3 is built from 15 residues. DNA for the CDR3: TGTGCCAGCAGCCCGTACAGGGATAGCAATCAGCCCCAGCATTTT. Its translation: CASSPYRDSNQPQHF.

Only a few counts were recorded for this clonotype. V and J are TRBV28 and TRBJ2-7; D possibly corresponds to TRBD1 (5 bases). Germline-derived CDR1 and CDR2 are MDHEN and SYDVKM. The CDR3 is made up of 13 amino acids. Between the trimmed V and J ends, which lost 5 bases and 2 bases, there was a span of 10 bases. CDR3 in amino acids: CASSPRTPYEQYF. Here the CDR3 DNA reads TGTGCCAGCAGTCCTAGGACACCCTACGAGCAGTACTTC.

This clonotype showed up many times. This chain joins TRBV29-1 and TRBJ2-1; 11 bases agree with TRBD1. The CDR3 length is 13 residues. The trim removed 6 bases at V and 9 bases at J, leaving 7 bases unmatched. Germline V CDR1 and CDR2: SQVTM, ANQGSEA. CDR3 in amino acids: CSVGQGALVEQFF. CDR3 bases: TGCAGCGTCGGACAGGGGGCGTTAGTTGAGCAGTTCTTC.

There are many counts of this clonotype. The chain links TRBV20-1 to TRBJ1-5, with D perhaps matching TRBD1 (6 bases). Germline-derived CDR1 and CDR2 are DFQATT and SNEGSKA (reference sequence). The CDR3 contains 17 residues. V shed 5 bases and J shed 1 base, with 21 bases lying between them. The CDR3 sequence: CSARREDRIGSNQPQHF. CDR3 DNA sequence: TGCAGTGCTCGCAGGGAAGACAGGATAGGAAGCAATCAGCCCCAGCATTTT.

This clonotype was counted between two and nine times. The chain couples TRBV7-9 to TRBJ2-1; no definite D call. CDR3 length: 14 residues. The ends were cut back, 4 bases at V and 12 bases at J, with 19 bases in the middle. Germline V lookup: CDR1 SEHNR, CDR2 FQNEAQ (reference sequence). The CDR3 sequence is CASSSTQETSGQFF. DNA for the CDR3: TGTGCCAGCAGCTCTACGCAAGAGACGTCTGGGCAGTTCTTC.

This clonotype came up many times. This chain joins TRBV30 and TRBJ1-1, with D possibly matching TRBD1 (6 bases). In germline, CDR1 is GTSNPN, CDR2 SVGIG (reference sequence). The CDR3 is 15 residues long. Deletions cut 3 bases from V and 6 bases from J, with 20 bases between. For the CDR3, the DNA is TGTGCCTGGAGCCACCTTGGGTCAAGGGGGGCTGAAGCTTTCTTT. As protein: CAWSHLGSRGAEAFF. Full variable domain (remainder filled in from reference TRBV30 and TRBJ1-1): SQTIHQWPATLVQPVGSPLSLECTVEGTSNPNLYWYRQAAGRGLQLLFYSVGIGQISSEVPQNLSASRPQDRQFILSSKKLLLSDSGFYLCAWSHLGSRGAEAFFGQGTRLTVV.

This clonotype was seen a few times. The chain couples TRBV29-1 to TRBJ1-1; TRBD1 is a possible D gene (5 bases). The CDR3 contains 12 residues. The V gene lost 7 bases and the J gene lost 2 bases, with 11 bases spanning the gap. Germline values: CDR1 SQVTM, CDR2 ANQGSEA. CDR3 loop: CSAQTVNTEAFF. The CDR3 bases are TGCAGCGCTCAGACAGTAAACACTGAAGCTTTCTTT. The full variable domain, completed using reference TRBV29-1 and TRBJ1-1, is SAVISQKPSRDICQRGTSLTIQCQVDSQVTMMFWYRQQPGQSLTLIATANQGSEATYESGFVIDKFPISRPNLTFSTLTVSNMSPEDSSIYLCSAQTVNTEAFFGQGTRLTVV.

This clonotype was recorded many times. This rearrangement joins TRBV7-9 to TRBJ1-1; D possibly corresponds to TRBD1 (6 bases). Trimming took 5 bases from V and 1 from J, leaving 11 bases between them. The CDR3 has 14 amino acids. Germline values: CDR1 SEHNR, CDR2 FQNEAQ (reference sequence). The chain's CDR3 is CASSEDSPNTEAFF. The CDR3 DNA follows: TGTGCCAGCAGCGAGGACAGCCCGAACACTGAAGCTTTCTTT.

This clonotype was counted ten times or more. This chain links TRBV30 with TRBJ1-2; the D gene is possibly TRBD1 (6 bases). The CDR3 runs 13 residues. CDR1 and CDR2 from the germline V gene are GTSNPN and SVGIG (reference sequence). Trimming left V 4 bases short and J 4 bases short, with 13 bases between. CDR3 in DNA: TGTGCCTGGAATAGGCAGGGGACCTATGGCTACACCTTC. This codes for CAWNRQGTYGYTF.

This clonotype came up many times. CDR3 bases: TGTGCCAGCTCACAAGACCGGAGCTCTGGAAACACCATATATTTT. Translated, it gives CASSQDRSSGNTIYF. The chain links TRBV18 to TRBJ1-3; the D is unclear. CDR1 KGHSH and CDR2 LQKENI come from the germline V gene. The CDR3 contains 15 residues. V was pared by 4 bases and J by 0 bases, with 10 bases between.

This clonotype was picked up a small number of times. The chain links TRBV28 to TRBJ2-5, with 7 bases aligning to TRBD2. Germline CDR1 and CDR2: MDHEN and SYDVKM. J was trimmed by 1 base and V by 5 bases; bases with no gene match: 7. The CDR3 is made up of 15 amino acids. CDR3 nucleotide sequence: TGTGCCAGCAGTCACGGATGGGGGGGCCAAGAGACCCAGTACTTC. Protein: CASSHGWGGQETQYF.

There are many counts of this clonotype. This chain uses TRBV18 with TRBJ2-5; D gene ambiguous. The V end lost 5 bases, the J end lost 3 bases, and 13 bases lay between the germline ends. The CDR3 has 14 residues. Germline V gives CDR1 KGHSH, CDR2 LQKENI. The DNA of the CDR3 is TGTGCCAGCTCAAACCAAGACGGAGAAGAGACCCAGTACTTC. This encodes CASSNQDGEETQYF. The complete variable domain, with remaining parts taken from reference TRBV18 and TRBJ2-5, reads NAGVMQNPRHLVRRRGQEARLRCSPMKGHSHVYWYRQLPEEGLKFMVYLQKENIIDESGMPKERFSAEFPKEGPSILRIQQVVRGDSAAYFCASSNQDGEETQYFGPGTRLLVL.

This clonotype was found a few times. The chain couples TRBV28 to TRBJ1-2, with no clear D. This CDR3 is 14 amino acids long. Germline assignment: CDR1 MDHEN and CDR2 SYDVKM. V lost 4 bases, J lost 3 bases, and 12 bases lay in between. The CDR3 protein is CASSSSPAYYGYTF. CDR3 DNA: TGTGCCAGCAGTTCCAGCCCCGCATACTATGGCTACACCTTC.

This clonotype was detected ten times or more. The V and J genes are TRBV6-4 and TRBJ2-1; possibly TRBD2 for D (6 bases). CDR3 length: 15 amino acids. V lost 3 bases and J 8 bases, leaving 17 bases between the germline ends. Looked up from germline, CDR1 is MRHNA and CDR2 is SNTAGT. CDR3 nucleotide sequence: TGTGCCAGCAGTGAGTGGGGGGTTGCTCTGGATGAGCAGTTCTTC. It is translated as CASSEWGVALDEQFF.

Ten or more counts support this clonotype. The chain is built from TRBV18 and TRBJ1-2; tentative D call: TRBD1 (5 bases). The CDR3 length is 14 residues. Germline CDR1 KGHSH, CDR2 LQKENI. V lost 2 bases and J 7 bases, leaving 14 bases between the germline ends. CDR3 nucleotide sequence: TGTGCCAGCTCACCAGATCAGGACAAGTCTGGCTACACCTTC. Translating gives CASSPDQDKSGYTF.